This is a list of T cell receptor beta chains from one sample in a study of cytomegalovirus exposure and HLA in healthy donors. Clones were read by immunoSEQ multiplex PCR, and TCRdb kept only the in-frame ones, dropping some. Here the sample spans around 150,000 clones, more than 75% being singletons. Specimen: PBMCs. Receptors were obtained from a man aged 18-30 years in good health and CMV-seronegative. The CDR3 runs from the conserved cysteine through the conserved F or W. Each record gives: V gene, D gene, J gene, clone size, CDR3 DNA, CDR3 protein. D genes are given only for firm matches. Size tells how often a clone was seen (once, few, many) or the class of an expanded clone, and some rows leave it out.

v_gene: TRBV27
d_gene: .
j_gene: TRBJ2-5
abundance: .
CDR3nt: TGTGCCAGCAGTTTCTCAGGGGCGAAATACCGAGAGCCCCAGTACTTC
CDR3aa: CASSFSGAKYREPQYF

v_gene: TRBV6-5
d_gene: .
j_gene: TRBJ1-5
abundance: .
CDR3nt: TGTGCCAGCAGTTATCGACAGTGGTCCGATCAGCCCCAGCATTTT
CDR3aa: CASSYRQWSDQPQHF

v_gene: TRBV25-1
d_gene: TRBD1
j_gene: TRBJ2-7
abundance: .
CDR3nt: TGTGCCAGCAGGACAGGGGCGGGAGAGCAGTACTTC
CDR3aa: CASRTGAGEQYF

v_gene: TRBV7-2
d_gene: TRBD1
j_gene: TRBJ2-3
abundance: .
CDR3nt: TGTGCCAGCAGTCGACAGGGGGCAGATACGCAGTATTTT
CDR3aa: CASSRQGADTQYF

v_gene: TRBV19
d_gene: .
j_gene: TRBJ2-3
abundance: .
CDR3nt: TGTGCCAGTAGTGCCTTCGCGGAGGCAGATACGCAGTATTTT
CDR3aa: CASSAFAEADTQYF

v_gene: TRBV6-5
d_gene: .
j_gene: TRBJ1-6
abundance: .
CDR3nt: TGTGCCAGCAGCGACAGGTATCAACCCGCCGGACCCCTCCACTTT
CDR3aa: CASSDRYQPAGPLHF

v_gene: TRBV19
d_gene: .
j_gene: TRBJ1-5
abundance: .
CDR3nt: TGTGCCAGTAAAAGAGAGGCCCAGACCCAGCCCCAGCATTTT
CDR3aa: CASKREAQTQPQHF

v_gene: TRBV21-1
d_gene: .
j_gene: TRBJ1-3
abundance: .
CDR3nt: TGTGCCAGCAACAGAGGGGGAGTGAGCTCTGGAAACACCATATATTTT
CDR3aa: CASNRGGVSSGNTIYF

v_gene: TRBV7-9
d_gene: TRBD2
j_gene: TRBJ2-3
abundance: .
CDR3nt: TGTGCCAGCAGCTTAGATCCCCTAGCGGGACTTACGCAGTATTTT
CDR3aa: CASSLDPLAGLTQYF

v_gene: TRBV6-5
d_gene: TRBD1
j_gene: TRBJ1-1
abundance: .
CDR3nt: TGTGCCAGCAGTTACGCACAGGGGGGCACTGAAGCTTTCTTT
CDR3aa: CASSYAQGGTEAFF

v_gene: TRBV18
d_gene: TRBD1
j_gene: TRBJ1-1
abundance: .
CDR3nt: TGTGCCAGCTCACCAGTCAGGGGGGACACTGAAGCTTTCTTT
CDR3aa: CASSPVRGDTEAFF

v_gene: TRBV5-1
d_gene: TRBD1
j_gene: TRBJ1-2
abundance: .
CDR3nt: TGCGCCAGCAGCACGACAGGGGGCGGCTACACCTTC
CDR3aa: CASSTTGGGYTF

v_gene: TRBV29-1
d_gene: .
j_gene: TRBJ2-6
abundance: .
CDR3nt: TGCAGCGTTCAGGTTAGCTCTGGGGCCAACGTCCTGACTTTC
CDR3aa: CSVQVSSGANVLTF

v_gene: TRBV2
d_gene: .
j_gene: TRBJ1-1
abundance: .
CDR3nt: TGTGCCAGCCTTAGGCAGGCGAACACTGAAGCTTTCTTT
CDR3aa: CASLRQANTEAFF

v_gene: TRBV29-1
d_gene: TRBD2
j_gene: TRBJ2-7
abundance: .
CDR3nt: TGCAGCGTTGCAAGGACTAGCGGGGGAGTCGAGCAGTACTTC
CDR3aa: CSVARTSGGVEQYF

v_gene: TRBV2
d_gene: .
j_gene: TRBJ1-2
abundance: once
CDR3nt: TGTGCCAGCAGTGATTCGGTCCCCAAAACGGGGGGCTACACCTTC
CDR3aa: CASSDSVPKTGGYTF

v_gene: TRBV19
d_gene: .
j_gene: TRBJ2-6
abundance: .
CDR3nt: TGTGCCAGTAGTATTGTTAGCTCTGGGGCCAACGTCCTGACTTTC
CDR3aa: CASSIVSSGANVLTF

v_gene: TRBV11-2
d_gene: TRBD2
j_gene: TRBJ2-3
abundance: .
CDR3nt: TGTGCCAGCAGCAGACTAGCGGGAGGGCCGGGAGATACGCAGTATTTT
CDR3aa: CASSRLAGGPGDTQYF

v_gene: TRBV5-1
d_gene: TRBD1
j_gene: TRBJ1-1
abundance: .
CDR3nt: TGCGCCAGCAGCTTGGACGGACAGGGGAGAAATACTGAAGCTTTCTTT
CDR3aa: CASSLDGQGRNTEAFF

v_gene: TRBV6-5
d_gene: .
j_gene: TRBJ2-5
abundance: .
CDR3nt: TGTGCCAGCACGGTCGAAGAGACCCAGTACTTC
CDR3aa: CASTVEETQYF

v_gene: TRBV19
d_gene: TRBD1
j_gene: TRBJ2-1
abundance: .
CDR3nt: TGTGCCACCAGGACAGGCTCCTACAATGAGCAGTTCTTC
CDR3aa: CATRTGSYNEQFF

v_gene: TRBV6-6
d_gene: TRBD2
j_gene: TRBJ2-2
abundance: .
CDR3nt: TGTGCCAGCACCCATACCGGGGGGAGCGGAACCGGGGAGCTGTTTTTT
CDR3aa: CASTHTGGSGTGELFF